This is a list of T cell receptor beta chains from one sample in a study of T cell responses to AZD1222 COVID-19 vaccine. The data were produced by immunoSEQ multiplex PCR, yet TCRdb's version contains in-frame clones alone and is incomplete. The data contain about 110,000 clones, nearly 90% of them singletons. The sample here was peripheral blood, taken 28 days after the second AZD1222 dose. These receptors originate from an adult who received the AZD1222 COVID-19 vaccine. The CDR3 runs from the conserved cysteine through the conserved F or W. The order of the fields is V gene, D gene, clone size, J gene, CDR3 protein, CDR3 DNA. A D gene is named only where the DNA matches it firmly. Expanded clones get a size class; other rows say once, few or many, or leave the size out.

v_call: TRBV5-1; d_call: NA; clone_size: NA; j_call: TRBJ1-2; cdr3_aa: CASSFTGNDGYTF; cdr3_nt: TGCGCCAGCAGTTTCACAGGGAACGATGGCTACACCTTC
v_call: TRBV7-8; d_call: NA; clone_size: NA; j_call: TRBJ1-1; cdr3_aa: CASSLDDTEAFF; cdr3_nt: TGTGCCAGCAGCTTAGACGACACTGAAGCTTTCTTT
v_call: TRBV6-6; d_call: NA; clone_size: NA; j_call: TRBJ1-1; cdr3_aa: CASSYARNTEAFF; cdr3_nt: TGTGCCAGCAGTTACGCCAGGAACACTGAAGCTTTCTTT
v_call: TRBV19; d_call: NA; clone_size: NA; j_call: TRBJ2-7; cdr3_aa: CASSIRLGTYEQYF; cdr3_nt: TGTGCCAGTAGTATTCGACTAGGCACCTACGAGCAGTACTTC
v_call: TRBV5-1; d_call: TRBD2; clone_size: NA; j_call: TRBJ2-3; cdr3_aa: CASRFWTSGSTDTQYF; cdr3_nt: TGCGCCAGCAGGTTTTGGACTAGCGGGAGCACAGATACGCAGTATTTT
v_call: TRBV6-1; d_call: NA; clone_size: NA; j_call: TRBJ2-4; cdr3_aa: CASSDFSKNIQYF; cdr3_nt: TGTGCCAGCAGTGATTTCAGCAAAAACATTCAGTACTTC
v_call: TRBV27; d_call: TRBD2; clone_size: NA; j_call: TRBJ2-3; cdr3_aa: CASSSRTSGAADTQYF; cdr3_nt: TGTGCCAGCAGTTCCCGGACTAGCGGCGCGGCAGATACGCAGTATTTT
v_call: TRBV5-6; d_call: NA; clone_size: NA; j_call: TRBJ1-3; cdr3_aa: CASSLGSSGNTIYF; cdr3_nt: TGTGCCAGCAGCTTGGGGAGCTCTGGAAACACCATATATTTT
v_call: TRBV2; d_call: TRBD1; clone_size: NA; j_call: TRBJ2-7; cdr3_aa: CATRDRSSYEQYF; cdr3_nt: TGTGCCACGCGGGACAGGAGCTCCTACGAGCAGTACTTC
v_call: TRBV9; d_call: NA; clone_size: NA; j_call: TRBJ2-5; cdr3_aa: CASSVGLGQETQYF; cdr3_nt: TGTGCCAGCAGCGTAGGACTAGGGCAAGAGACCCAGTACTTC
v_call: TRBV5-1; d_call: TRBD2; clone_size: few; j_call: TRBJ2-3; cdr3_aa: CASSLSSGRADTATDTQYF; cdr3_nt: TGCGCCAGCAGCTTGTCTAGCGGGAGGGCAGACACGGCCACAGATACGCAGTATTTT
v_call: TRBV2; d_call: TRBD2; clone_size: once; j_call: TRBJ2-7; cdr3_aa: CASSVLAGASNEQYF; cdr3_nt: TGTGCCAGCAGTGTACTAGCGGGAGCCAGTAACGAGCAGTACTTC
v_call: TRBV10-3; d_call: NA; clone_size: few; j_call: TRBJ2-2; cdr3_aa: CAISESTGGTGELFF; cdr3_nt: TGTGCCATCAGTGAGTCTACAGGTGGCACCGGGGAGCTGTTTTTT
v_call: TRBV7-2; d_call: TRBD2; clone_size: NA; j_call: TRBJ2-1; cdr3_aa: CASSLVSLAAGNEQFF; cdr3_nt: TGTGCCAGCAGCTTAGTCTCGCTAGCGGCTGGCAATGAGCAGTTCTTC
v_call: TRBV28; d_call: TRBD2; clone_size: once; j_call: TRBJ2-7; cdr3_aa: CASSPSGGLGYEQYF; cdr3_nt: TGTGCCAGCAGTCCCAGCGGGGGACTAGGGTACGAGCAGTACTTC
v_call: TRBV12-5; d_call: TRBD1; clone_size: NA; j_call: TRBJ1-1; cdr3_aa: CASGPGQGLNTEAFF; cdr3_nt: TGTGCTAGTGGTCCCGGACAGGGCCTGAACACTGAAGCTTTCTTT
v_call: TRBV9; d_call: NA; clone_size: NA; j_call: TRBJ1-6; cdr3_aa: CASSVASHGSPLHF; cdr3_nt: TGTGCCAGCAGCGTAGCATCCCATGGCTCACCCCTCCACTTT
v_call: TRBV30; d_call: NA; clone_size: NA; j_call: TRBJ2-7; cdr3_aa: CAWSDQFEQYF; cdr3_nt: TGTGCCTGGAGTGACCAGTTCGAGCAGTACTTC
v_call: TRBV29-1; d_call: TRBD1; clone_size: NA; j_call: TRBJ1-2; cdr3_aa: CSGGQGAGYTF; cdr3_nt: TGCAGCGGAGGACAGGGGGCGGGCTACACCTTC
v_call: TRBV13; d_call: NA; clone_size: NA; j_call: TRBJ2-1; cdr3_aa: CASSFDRGSYNEQFF; cdr3_nt: TGTGCCAGCAGCTTCGACCGGGGCTCATACAATGAGCAGTTCTTC
v_call: TRBV13; d_call: TRBD2; clone_size: NA; j_call: TRBJ2-1; cdr3_aa: CASSLALAGNEQFF; cdr3_nt: TGTGCCAGCAGCCTAGCTCTAGCGGGGAATGAGCAGTTCTTC
v_call: TRBV20-1; d_call: NA; clone_size: NA; j_call: TRBJ1-2; cdr3_aa: CSASVGLGYGYTF; cdr3_nt: TGCAGTGCTAGTGTGGGGTTGGGCTATGGCTACACCTTC
v_call: TRBV19; d_call: TRBD2; clone_size: NA; j_call: TRBJ2-3; cdr3_aa: CASSPLAGGPDTQYF; cdr3_nt: TGTGCCAGTAGTCCACTAGCGGGAGGACCAGATACGCAGTATTTT
v_call: TRBV29-1; d_call: NA; clone_size: NA; j_call: TRBJ1-1; cdr3_aa: CSVGRGGTNTEAFF; cdr3_nt: TGCAGCGTGGGACGAGGGGGGACGAACACTGAAGCTTTCTTT
v_call: TRBV21-1; d_call: NA; clone_size: NA; j_call: TRBJ2-6; cdr3_aa: CASKNTGAPSGANVLTF; cdr3_nt: TGTGCCAGCAAAAATACAGGGGCTCCTTCTGGGGCCAACGTCCTGACTTTC
v_call: TRBV2; d_call: TRBD1; clone_size: NA; j_call: TRBJ2-2; cdr3_aa: CASRYPGQGPGELFF; cdr3_nt: TGTGCCAGCAGATACCCGGGACAGGGCCCCGGGGAGCTGTTTTTT
v_call: TRBV19; d_call: NA; clone_size: NA; j_call: TRBJ1-1; cdr3_aa: CASSIRQAPGDTEAFF; cdr3_nt: TGTGCCAGTAGTATCCGGCAGGCGCCAGGGGACACTGAAGCTTTCTTT
v_call: TRBV6-6; d_call: NA; clone_size: NA; j_call: TRBJ1-3; cdr3_aa: CASSPLQGQHSGNTIYF; cdr3_nt: TGTGCCAGCAGTCCTCTGCAGGGACAACACTCTGGAAACACCATATATTTT
v_call: TRBV3-1/TRBV3-2; d_call: NA; clone_size: NA; j_call: TRBJ1-4; cdr3_aa: CASSPFKEKLFF; cdr3_nt: TGTGCCAGCAGCCCTTTTAAGGAAAAACTGTTTTTT
v_call: TRBV18; d_call: NA; clone_size: NA; j_call: TRBJ2-3; cdr3_aa: CASSPSSGLRTSTDTQYF; cdr3_nt: TGTGCCAGCTCACCAAGTAGCGGACTACGTACTAGCACAGATACGCAGTATTTT
v_call: TRBV7-2; d_call: NA; clone_size: NA; j_call: TRBJ2-2; cdr3_aa: CASSLGTINTGELFF; cdr3_nt: TGTGCCAGCAGCTTAGGAACAATTAACACCGGGGAGCTGTTTTTT
v_call: TRBV5-4; d_call: NA; clone_size: NA; j_call: TRBJ2-7; cdr3_aa: CASSQTGPPTYEQYF; cdr3_nt: TGTGCCAGCAGCCAGACAGGTCCGCCGACCTACGAGCAGTACTTC
v_call: TRBV27; d_call: NA; clone_size: NA; j_call: TRBJ1-4; cdr3_aa: CASSWGSPPNEKLFF; cdr3_nt: TGTGCCAGCAGTTGGGGGTCACCGCCTAATGAAAAACTGTTTTTT
v_call: TRBV30; d_call: NA; clone_size: once; j_call: TRBJ1-2; cdr3_aa: CAWTTFTRANYGYTF; cdr3_nt: TGTGCCTGGACAACTTTTACTCGTGCTAACTATGGCTACACCTTC
v_call: TRBV7-2; d_call: TRBD1; clone_size: NA; j_call: TRBJ1-6; cdr3_aa: CASSLVGTGYSPLHF; cdr3_nt: TGTGCCAGCAGCTTAGTTGGGACAGGGTATTCACCCCTCCACTTT
v_call: TRBV5-6; d_call: NA; clone_size: NA; j_call: TRBJ2-2; cdr3_aa: CASSLVLRGSGELFF; cdr3_nt: TGTGCCAGCAGCTTGGTACTCAGGGGATCCGGGGAGCTGTTTTTT
v_call: TRBV11-2; d_call: TRBD1; clone_size: NA; j_call: TRBJ2-2; cdr3_aa: CASSWDRGNTGELFF; cdr3_nt: TGTGCCAGCAGCTGGGACAGGGGTAACACCGGGGAGCTGTTTTTT
v_call: TRBV28; d_call: NA; clone_size: once; j_call: TRBJ2-7; cdr3_aa: CASSNLLPYEQYF; cdr3_nt: TGTGCCAGCAGTAACCTACTCCCTTACGAGCAGTACTTC
v_call: TRBV3-1/TRBV3-2; d_call: NA; clone_size: NA; j_call: TRBJ1-2; cdr3_aa: CASSLYSDRPSGYTF; cdr3_nt: TGTGCCAGCAGCCTTTATTCTGACAGGCCCTCCGGCTACACCTTC
v_call: TRBV28; d_call: NA; clone_size: NA; j_call: TRBJ1-3; cdr3_aa: CASSFRSSGNTIYF; cdr3_nt: TGTGCCAGCAGTTTTAGAAGCTCTGGAAACACCATATATTTT
v_call: TRBV27; d_call: NA; clone_size: NA; j_call: TRBJ1-4; cdr3_aa: CASSLAFNEKLFF; cdr3_nt: TGTGCCAGCAGTTTGGCCTTTAATGAAAAACTGTTTTTT
v_call: TRBV30; d_call: TRBD2; clone_size: NA; j_call: TRBJ2-3; cdr3_aa: CAWSGGLAGSWGTQYF; cdr3_nt: TGTGCCTGGAGTGGGGGACTAGCGGGATCCTGGGGTACGCAGTATTTT
v_call: TRBV18; d_call: TRBD2; clone_size: NA; j_call: TRBJ2-3; cdr3_aa: CASSRLAGGGGTDTQYF; cdr3_nt: TGTGCCAGCTCAAGACTAGCGGGAGGAGGCGGGACAGATACGCAGTATTTT
v_call: TRBV4-3; d_call: NA; clone_size: NA; j_call: TRBJ1-5; cdr3_aa: CASSRGRNQPQHF; cdr3_nt: TGCGCCAGCAGCCGGGGTCGTAATCAGCCCCAGCATTTT
v_call: TRBV19; d_call: NA; clone_size: once; j_call: TRBJ2-5; cdr3_aa: CASSKEGSQETQYF; cdr3_nt: TGTGCCAGTAGTAAGGAAGGTAGCCAAGAGACCCAGTACTTC
v_call: TRBV28; d_call: NA; clone_size: NA; j_call: TRBJ1-6; cdr3_aa: CASSLYDHNSPLHF; cdr3_nt: TGTGCCAGCAGTTTATATGACCATAATTCACCCCTCCACTTT
v_call: TRBV6-5; d_call: NA; clone_size: NA; j_call: TRBJ1-3; cdr3_aa: CASSYSTVSGNTIYF; cdr3_nt: TGTGCCAGCAGTTACTCGACCGTCTCTGGAAACACCATATATTTT
v_call: TRBV15; d_call: NA; clone_size: once; j_call: TRBJ1-5; cdr3_aa: CATSREGRLSNQPQHF; cdr3_nt: TGTGCCACCAGCAGAGAGGGCAGACTTAGCAATCAGCCCCAGCATTTT